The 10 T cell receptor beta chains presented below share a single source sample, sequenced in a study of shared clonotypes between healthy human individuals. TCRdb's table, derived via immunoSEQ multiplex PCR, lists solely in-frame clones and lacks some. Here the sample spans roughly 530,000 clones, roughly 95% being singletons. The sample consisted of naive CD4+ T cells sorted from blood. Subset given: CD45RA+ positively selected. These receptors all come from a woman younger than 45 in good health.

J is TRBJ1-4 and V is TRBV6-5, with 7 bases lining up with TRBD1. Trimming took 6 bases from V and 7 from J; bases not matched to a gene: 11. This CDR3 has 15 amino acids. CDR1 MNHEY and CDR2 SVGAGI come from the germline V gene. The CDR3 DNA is TGTGCCAGCAGCCAGACCAGGGGGAGGTTTGAAAAACTGTTTTTT. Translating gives CASSQTRGRFEKLFF.

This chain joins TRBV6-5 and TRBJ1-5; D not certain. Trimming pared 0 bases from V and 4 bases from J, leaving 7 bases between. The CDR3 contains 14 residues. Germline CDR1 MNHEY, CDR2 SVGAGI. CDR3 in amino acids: CASSYSKWNQPQHF. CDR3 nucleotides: TGTGCCAGCAGTTACTCGAAGTGGAATCAGCCCCAGCATTTT.

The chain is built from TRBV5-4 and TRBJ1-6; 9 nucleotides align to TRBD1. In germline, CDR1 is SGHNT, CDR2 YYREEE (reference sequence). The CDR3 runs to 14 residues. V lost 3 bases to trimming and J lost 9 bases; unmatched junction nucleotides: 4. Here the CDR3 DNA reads TGTGCCAGCAGCTCCAACAGGGGGCCTTCACCCCTCCACTTT. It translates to CASSSNRGPSPLHF.

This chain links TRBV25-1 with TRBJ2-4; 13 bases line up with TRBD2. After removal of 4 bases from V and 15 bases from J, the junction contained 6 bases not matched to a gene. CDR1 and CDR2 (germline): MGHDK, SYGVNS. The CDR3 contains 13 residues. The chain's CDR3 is CASSGTSGSRPYF. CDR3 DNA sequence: TGTGCCAGCAGTGGGACTAGCGGGAGTAGGCCGTACTTC.

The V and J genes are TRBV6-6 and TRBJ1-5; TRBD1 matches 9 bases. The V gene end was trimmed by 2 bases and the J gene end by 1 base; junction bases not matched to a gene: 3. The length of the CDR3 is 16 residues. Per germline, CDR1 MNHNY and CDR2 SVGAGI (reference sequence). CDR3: CASSYLGQGSNQPQHF. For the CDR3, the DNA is TGTGCCAGCAGTTACCTAGGACAGGGGAGCAATCAGCCCCAGCATTTT.

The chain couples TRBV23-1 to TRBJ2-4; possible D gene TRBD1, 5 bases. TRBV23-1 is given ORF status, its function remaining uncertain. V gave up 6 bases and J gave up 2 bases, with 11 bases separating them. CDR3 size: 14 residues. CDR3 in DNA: TGCGCCAGCAGGGCGAAGGGGACCAAAAACATTCAGTACTTC. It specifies CASRAKGTKNIQYF.

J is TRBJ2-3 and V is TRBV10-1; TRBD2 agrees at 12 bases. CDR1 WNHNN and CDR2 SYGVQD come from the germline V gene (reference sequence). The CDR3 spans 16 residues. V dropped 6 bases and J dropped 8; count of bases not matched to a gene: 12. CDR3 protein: CASSALAGGAPGTQYF. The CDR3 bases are TGCGCCAGCAGCGCACTAGCGGGAGGAGCCCCCGGTACGCAGTATTTT.

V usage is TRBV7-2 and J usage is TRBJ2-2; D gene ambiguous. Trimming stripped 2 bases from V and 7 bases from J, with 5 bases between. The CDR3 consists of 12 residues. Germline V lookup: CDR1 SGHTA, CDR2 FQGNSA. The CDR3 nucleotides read TGTGCCAGCAGCTTAAGGCTCGGGGAGCTGTTTTTT. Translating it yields CASSLRLGELFF.

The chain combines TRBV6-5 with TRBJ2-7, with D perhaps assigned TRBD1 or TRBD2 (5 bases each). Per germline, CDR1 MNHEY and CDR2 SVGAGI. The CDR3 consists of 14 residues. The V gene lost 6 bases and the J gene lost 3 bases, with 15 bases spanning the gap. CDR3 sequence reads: CASSPPGAGYEQYF. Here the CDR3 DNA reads TGTGCCAGCAGCCCTCCCGGGGCGGGCTACGAGCAGTACTTC.

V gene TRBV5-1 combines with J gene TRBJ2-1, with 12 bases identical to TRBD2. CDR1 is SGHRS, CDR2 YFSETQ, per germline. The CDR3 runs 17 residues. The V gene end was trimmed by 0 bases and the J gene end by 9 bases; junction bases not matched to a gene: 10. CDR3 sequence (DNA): TGCGCCAGCAGCTTGGCCGAGGGGCTAGCGGGAGGGCGTGAGCAGTTCTTC. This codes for CASSLAEGLAGGREQFF.